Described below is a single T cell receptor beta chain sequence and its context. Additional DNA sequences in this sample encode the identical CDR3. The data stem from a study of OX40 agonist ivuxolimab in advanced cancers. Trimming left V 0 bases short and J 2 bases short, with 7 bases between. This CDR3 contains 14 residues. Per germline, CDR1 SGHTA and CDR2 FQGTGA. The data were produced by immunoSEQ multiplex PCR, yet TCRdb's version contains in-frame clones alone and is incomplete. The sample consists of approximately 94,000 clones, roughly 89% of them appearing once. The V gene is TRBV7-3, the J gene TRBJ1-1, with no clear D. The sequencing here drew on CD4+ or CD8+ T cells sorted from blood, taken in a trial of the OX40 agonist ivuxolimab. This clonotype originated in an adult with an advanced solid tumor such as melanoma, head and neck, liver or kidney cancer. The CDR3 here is CASSLTAGNTEAFF. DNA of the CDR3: TGTGCCAGCAGCTTAACGGCAGGTAACACTGAAGCTTTCTTT.